These 23 T cell receptor beta chains came from one sample sequenced in a study of CD8 T cells in ankylosing spondylitis. TCRdb re-called the 5' RACE reads through MiXCR, storing one row per CDR3 protein. Found here are some 300,000 distinct CDR3 sequences, roughly 20% of them singletons; the top ten hold 3.5%. Material: blood, either unsorted or a sorted T cell fraction (not recorded which). The receptors shown here come from a female donor with ankylosing spondylitis or in good health (not recorded which).

This clonotype was counted between two and nine times. V gene TRBV10-2 combines with J gene TRBJ2-7; D is unclear. There are 14 residues in the CDR3. V lost 1 base and J lost 2, with 9 bases in between. CDR1 is WSHSY, CDR2 SAAADI, per germline. For the CDR3, the DNA is TGCGCCAGCAGTGAGTACAGAGAAACCTACGAGCAGTACTTC. As protein: CASSEYRETYEQYF.

V gene TRBV6-2 or TRBV6-3 combines with J gene TRBJ2-3, with D perhaps TRBD1 (6 bases). Per the germline V gene, CDR1 is MNHEY and CDR2 is SVGEGT. The V gene lost 4 bases and the J gene lost 5 bases, with 16 bases spanning the gap. The CDR3 sequence is 15 residues long. The CDR3 is CASSSAGAYGDTQYF. The CDR3 DNA is TGTGCCAGCAGTTCGGCAGGGGCCTACGGAGATACGCAGTATTTT.

The chain uses TRBV25-1 and TRBJ2-7; D is uncertain. Per the germline V gene, CDR1 is MGHDK and CDR2 is SYGVNS. Trimming stripped 1 base from V and 9 bases from J, with 19 bases between. There are 15 residues in the CDR3. For the CDR3, the DNA is TGTGCCAGCAGTGAATCCCTAACAACCCCCGATGGGCAGTACTTC. It yields the protein CASSESLTTPDGQYF.

This clonotype was observed many times. The gene calls are TRBV12-3 or TRBV12-4 and TRBJ2-1; D is possibly TRBD1 or TRBD2 (5 bases each). The CDR3 has 13 amino acids. V shed 6 bases and J shed 5 bases, with 11 bases lying between them. CDR3 region: CASSRGANNEQFF. The CDR3 nucleotides read TGTGCCAGCAGCCGAGGGGCCAACAATGAGCAGTTCTTC.

This clonotype was seen at least ten times. The chain combines TRBV12-3 or TRBV12-4 with TRBJ1-4; possible D gene TRBD1, 6 bases. This CDR3 region has 15 residues. Trimming shortened V by 5 bases and J by 4 bases, and 14 bases separated the two germline ends. The CDR3 protein is CASSLRGVVNEKLFF. CDR3 nucleotide sequence: TGTGCCAGCAGTCTGAGGGGGGTAGTTAATGAAAAACTGTTTTTT.

V usage is TRBV2 and J usage is TRBJ2-7; 9 positions match TRBD2. This CDR3 contains 16 residues. The trim removed 4 bases at V and 0 bases at J, leaving 7 bases unmatched. The germline V gene encodes CDR1 SNHLY and CDR2 FYNNEI. CDR3 region: CASSVGLAGYSYEQYF. The CDR3 DNA sequence: TGTGCCAGCAGTGTGGGCCTAGCGGGATACTCCTACGAGCAGTACTTC.

This clonotype was detected only a few times. The chain carries TRBV7-2 and TRBJ2-7; the D is unclear. Trimming took 4 bases from V and 2 from J, leaving 15 bases between them. CDR1 and CDR2 (germline): SGHTA, FQGNSA. The CDR3 runs to 15 residues. The CDR3 DNA sequence: TGTGCCAGCAGCTCCGCCCAGACCAACACCTACGAGCAGTACTTC. Translation: CASSSAQTNTYEQYF.

The chain joins TRBV9 to TRBJ1-2; a possible D gene is TRBD1 (6 bases). Trimming cost V 3 bases and J 6 bases, with 15 bases left between them. CDR1 and CDR2 (germline): SGDLS, YYNGEE. The CDR3 is 14 residues long. The CDR3 is CASSAGRGLDGYTF. In nucleotides, the CDR3 is TGTGCCAGCAGCGCCGGCAGGGGTTTGGATGGCTACACCTTC.

This clonotype was picked up a small number of times. This sequence joins TRBV28 and TRBJ1-1; 9 nucleotides line up with TRBD1. Trimming at V came to 2 bases and at J to 8 bases, leaving 6 bases not matched to a gene. CDR1 is MDHEN, CDR2 SYDVKM, per germline. CDR3 length: 14 amino acids. The CDR3 region has the DNA TGTGCCAGCAGTTTACCGGACAGGGGAGGGGAAGCTTTCTTT. Protein: CASSLPDRGGEAFF.

This clonotype was counted many times. The rearrangement joins TRBV5-1 to TRBJ2-1; TRBD2 matches 7 bases. With V trimmed by 0 bases and J by 5 bases, 5 bases remained unmatched. The CDR3 has 15 residues. Germline V gene data show CDR1 as SGHRS and CDR2 as YFSETQ. The CDR3 region has the DNA TGCGCCAGCAGCTTGGTGGCTAGCGGACACAATGAGCAGTTCTTC. This codes for CASSLVASGHNEQFF.

This sequence joins TRBV7-9 and TRBJ2-7; D remains unclear. CDR3 length: 16 residues. The germline CDR1 and CDR2 sequences are SEHNR and FQNEAQ (reference sequence). V lost 6 bases, J lost 1 base, and 19 bases lay in between. CDR3 sequence reads: CASSLMTGGVSYEQYF. As DNA, the CDR3 is TGTGCCAGCAGTTTGATGACCGGCGGCGTGTCCTACGAGCAGTACTTC.

This clonotype came up many times. The gene calls are TRBV20-1 and TRBJ2-1, with D unclear. CDR3 length: 11 amino acids. Germline V gene lookup returns CDR1 DFQATT and CDR2 SNEGSKA (reference sequence). With 5 bases removed from V and 9 bases from J, the gap between germline ends came to 11 bases. In nucleotides, the CDR3 is TGCAGTGCTTCACTCCAGCGTGAGCAGTTCTTC. Amino acids: CSASLQREQFF.

The genes are TRBV19 and TRBJ2-1, with 7 bases identical to TRBD1. Germline loops: CDR1 LNHDA, CDR2 SQIVND (reference sequence). The CDR3 runs to 13 residues. The trim removed 6 bases at V and 6 bases at J, leaving 5 bases unmatched. CDR3 region: CASSRGNGNEQFF. The CDR3 coding sequence is TGTGCCAGTAGCAGGGGGAATGGCAATGAGCAGTTCTTC.

This sequence joins TRBV18 and TRBJ2-7; tentatively, D is TRBD1 (5 bases). Germline assignment: CDR1 KGHSH and CDR2 LQKENI. The CDR3 runs to 15 residues. V was shortened by 3 bases and J by 5 bases, with 17 bases between the two germline ends. The CDR3 sequence is CASSPNGVREDEQYF. The CDR3 DNA reads as TGTGCCAGCTCACCGAATGGGGTCAGGGAAGACGAGCAGTACTTC.

This clonotype was detected a few times. The chain links TRBV19 to TRBJ2-1, with 8 bases aligning to TRBD2. The CDR3 has 15 residues. Germline loops: CDR1 LNHDA, CDR2 SQIVND (reference sequence). Losses at the gene ends were 3 bases for V and 6 bases for J; bases not matched to a gene: 7. In DNA, the CDR3 is TGTGCCAGTAGTATCACCGCGGGAGGTACCAATGAGCAGTTCTTC. Amino acids: CASSITAGGTNEQFF. The whole variable domain, remainder taken from reference TRBV19 and TRBJ2-1, is DGGITQSPKYLFRKEGQNVTLSCEQNLNHDAMYWYRQDPGQGLRLIYYSQIVNDFQKGDIAEGYSVSREKKESFPLTVTSAQKNPTAFYLCASSITAGGTNEQFFGPGTRLTVL.

This clonotype was recorded many times. The rearrangement joins TRBV6-4 to TRBJ1-5; 7 bases map to TRBD1. V gave up 0 bases and J gave up 0 bases; unmatched junction bases: 5. The CDR3 has 17 residues. In germline, CDR1 is MRHNA, CDR2 SNTAGT. In nucleotides, the CDR3 is TGTGCCAGCAGTGACTCATCCAGGGACAGTAGCAATCAGCCCCAGCATTTT. As protein: CASSDSSRDSSNQPQHF.

This clonotype was observed a few times. The chain uses TRBV6-2 or TRBV6-3 and TRBJ2-1, with no clear D. Per germline, CDR1 MNHEY and CDR2 SVGEGT. V lost 7 bases and J lost 8, with 18 bases in between. The CDR3 covers 14 residues. The CDR3 sequence: CASTGRQPRDEQFF. As DNA, the CDR3 is TGTGCCAGCACCGGAAGGCAGCCTCGGGATGAGCAGTTCTTC.

This clonotype was found many times. The chain recombines TRBV12-3 or TRBV12-4 with TRBJ2-1, with 8 bases identical to TRBD1. This CDR3 comprises 16 residues. V shed 7 bases, J shed 0 bases, and the junction held 8 bases outside the gene matches. CDR3 DNA: TGTGCCAGCACCGCCGGGACAGGTATCTCCTACAATGAGCAGTTCTTC. Amino acids: CASTAGTGISYNEQFF.

This clonotype was picked up one time. The chain links TRBV30 to TRBJ2-7; 8 nucleotides agree with TRBD1. Germline-derived CDR1 and CDR2 are GTSNPN and SVGIG (reference sequence). This CDR3 comprises 14 residues. V gave up 3 bases and J gave up 1 base; unmatched junction bases: 5. The CDR3 sequence is CAWRGDRRSYEQYF. DNA for the CDR3: TGTGCCTGGAGAGGGGACAGGAGGTCCTACGAGCAGTACTTC.

This clonotype turned up a few times. The CDR3 here is CAWSSSVAEQYF. The CDR3, as DNA: TGTGCCTGGAGTTCATCAGTCGCCGAGCAGTACTTC. This chain connects TRBV30 to TRBJ2-7; D gene unclear. V was cut by 2 bases and J by 6 bases, with 11 bases left in between. The germline gives CDR1 GTSNPN, CDR2 SVGIG (reference sequence). There are 12 residues in the CDR3.

The V and J genes are TRBV20-1 and TRBJ2-1, with D tentatively TRBD1 (5 bases). CDR3 size: 17 residues. V shed 3 bases and J shed 9 bases, with 27 bases lying between them. CDR1 and CDR2 from the germline V gene are DFQATT and SNEGSKA (reference sequence). CDR3 amino acids: CSASEDLAEWGRGEQFF. The CDR3 bases are TGCAGTGCTAGTGAGGATTTGGCGGAATGGGGCCGTGGTGAGCAGTTCTTC.

This clonotype was seen only a few times. The chain has TRBV24-1 and TRBJ2-1, with 10 bases lining up with TRBD2. This CDR3 spans 16 amino acids. Germline V lookup: CDR1 KGHDR, CDR2 SFDVKD. V lost 4 bases, J lost 8 bases, and 10 bases stayed unmatched. The DNA of the CDR3 is TGTGCCACCAGTGAAGGTCGTCTAGCGGGAGAGGATGAGCAGTTCTTC. Its protein is CATSEGRLAGEDEQFF.

This clonotype was recorded a few times. V and J are TRBV20-1 and TRBJ2-7; unclear D gene. CDR1 DFQATT and CDR2 SNEGSKA come from the germline V gene (reference sequence). V lost 6 bases to trimming and J lost 4 bases, with 16 bases between them. CDR3 length: 13 residues. In DNA, the CDR3 is TGCAGTGCCTGGGCCCGCCGTGGGTACGAGCAGTACTTC. Protein sequence: CSAWARRGYEQYF.